This T cell receptor beta chain was recovered during a study of blood T cell repertoires in COVID-19. For the study at large: Samples of COVID-19 (acute and convalescent) were obtained from the United States, Italy and Spain. PBMCs, B-cell-depleted T cells, or T cells provided the cDNA or gDNA that made up the material.

Original analysis: Researchers report that nucleated cell counts were estimated from reference gene primer amplification. Data came from immunoSEQ multiplex PCR; TCRdb stores just in-frame clones and leaves some out. That table gives V, J and clone size, and the DNA gave D and trimming. The sample lists 35,000 to 45,000 clones, around 91% occurring once. Germline assignment: CDR1 MGHRA and CDR2 YSYEKL. V was shortened by 1 base and J by 0 bases, with 13 bases between the two germline ends. The CDR3 has 16 residues. The TCR was taken from a man in his fifties or sixties with active COVID-19. This chain links TRBV4-1 with TRBJ2-7; no definite D call. Sequencing was carried out using peripheral blood. In DNA, the CDR3 is TGCGCCAGCAGCCAAGGTGTCATCGGTGACTCCTACGAGCAGTACTTC. Protein: CASSQGVIGDSYEQYF.